This T cell receptor (beta chain) emerged from a study of shared clonotypes between healthy human individuals. TCRdb's copy holds only in-frame clones and misses some; the assay was immunoSEQ multiplex PCR. The sample shows about 1.1 million clones, 75% to 80% of them seen only once. The trim removed 6 bases at V and 4 bases at J, leaving 5 bases unmatched. Germline V CDR1 and CDR2: SQVTM, ANQGSEA. This CDR3 comprises 14 residues. The chain links TRBV29-1 to TRBJ2-5, with 13 bases identical to TRBD2. This TCR was sampled from a man between 18 and 35 years old in good health. Some clones in this sample may be carry-over from other donors' samples. Sequencing was performed on memory CD4+ T cells from PBMCs. Stated subset: CD45RA-negative fraction. CDR3 loop: CSVGTSGIRETQYF. The CDR3 DNA follows: TGCAGCGTCGGGACTAGCGGGATCCGAGAGACCCAGTACTTC.